The 8 T cell receptor beta chains reported below all come from one sample, sequenced in a study of human T cells and chemical hapten exposure. Time point: patch test 1, 2 weeks after DPC sensitization. As to treatment: therapeutic diphenylcyclopropenone sensitization with weekly scalp DPC. MiXCR was run by TCRdb on the RACE reads, yielding one entry per CDR3 protein. The sample has 65,000 to 85,000 distinct CDR3 sequences; 10% are singletons. The material was whole blood, obtained in connection with sensitization to the hapten diphenylcyclopropenone (DPC). The origin of the receptors is a woman aged 50 to 60 with alopecia areata. Some clones in this sample may be carry-over from other donors' samples.

In this sample, this clonotype turned up a few times. The chain carries TRBV30 and TRBJ2-7; D tentatively fits TRBD1 or TRBD2 (5 bases each). Trimming cost V 0 bases and J 3 bases, with 15 bases left between them. The CDR3 consists of 15 residues. Germline V gene data show CDR1 as GTSNPN and CDR2 as SVGIG (reference sequence). The DNA of the CDR3 is TGTGCCTGGAGTGTACAGGCAGGGAGCAACTACGAGCAGTACTTC. Translation gives CAWSVQAGSNYEQYF. The variable domain in full, completed from reference TRBV30 and TRBJ2-7, reads SQTIHQWPATLVQPVGSPLSLECTVEGTSNPNLYWYRQAAGRGLQLLFYSVGIGQISSEVPQNLSASRPQDRQFILSSKKLLLSDSGFYLCAWSVQAGSNYEQYFGPGTRLTVT.

This clonotype was found a few times. The chain uses TRBV4-1 and TRBJ2-7; D may match TRBD1 or TRBD2 (5 bases each). This CDR3 region has 14 residues. The V gene's germline CDR1 is MGHRA and CDR2 YSYEKL. Trimming took off 1 base at V and 1 base at J, with 8 bases between the two ends. CDR3 sequence: CASSQGDVSYEQYF. In DNA, the CDR3 is TGCGCCAGCAGCCAAGGGGACGTTTCCTACGAGCAGTACTTC.

The sample holds a few counts of this clonotype. The chain recombines TRBV30 with TRBJ2-3, with D perhaps matching TRBD2 (7 bases). The CDR3 covers 15 residues. Germline V gene sequence: CDR1 GTSNPN, CDR2 SVGIG (reference sequence). V lost 5 bases and J lost 2, with 17 bases in between. The CDR3 here is CAWSRGGGPTDTQYF. In nucleotides, the CDR3 is TGTGCCTGGTCTAGGGGGGGAGGCCCCACAGATACGCAGTATTTT.

This clonotype was seen at least ten times. V usage is TRBV4-2 and J usage is TRBJ1-6; D ambiguous. Germline V gene sequence: CDR1 LGHNA, CDR2 YNFKEQ. CDR3 length: 14 residues. V gave up 5 bases and J gave up 6 bases, with 11 bases separating them. The CDR3 nucleotides are TGTGCCAGCAGCGCGCCGGCAGTTAATTCACCCCTCCACTTT. Protein sequence: CASSAPAVNSPLHF.

A few counts support this clonotype. The chain joins TRBV11-2 to TRBJ2-5; D gene ambiguous. CDR3 length equals 13 residues. Germline V gene lookup returns CDR1 SGHAT and CDR2 FQNNGV. Trimming stripped 5 bases from V and 1 base from J, with 8 bases between. The DNA for the CDR3 is TGTGCCAGCAGCCGTATATTCCAAGAGACCCAGTACTTC. This translates into CASSRIFQETQYF.

The genes are TRBV5-5 and TRBJ2-5, with D uncertain. The CDR3 contains 13 residues. Germline CDR1 is SGHKS and CDR2 is YYEKEE (reference sequence). The V and J ends lost 2 bases and 3 bases respectively, with 8 bases between them. The CDR3 here is CASSFYGEETQYF. The CDR3 DNA sequence: TGTGCCAGCAGCTTTTATGGCGAAGAGACCCAGTACTTC.

Many counts were recorded for this clonotype. The V gene is TRBV7-2, the J gene TRBJ2-1, with 9 bases fitting TRBD1. Looked up from germline, CDR1 is SGHTA and CDR2 is FQGNSA. With 5 bases clipped from V and 9 bases from J, the junction kept 11 bases outside the gene matches. The CDR3 is 15 amino acids. The CDR3 sequence is CASSPGTGNWGEQFF. The CDR3 region has the DNA TGTGCCAGCAGCCCCGGGACAGGGAATTGGGGTGAGCAGTTCTTC.

The V and J genes are TRBV29-1 and TRBJ1-1; unclear D gene. Germline V gene data show CDR1 as SQVTM and CDR2 as ANQGSEA. Trimming removed 0 bases from V and 1 base from J, with 6 bases in between. The CDR3 spans 13 residues. In DNA form, the CDR3 reads TGCAGCGTTGAAGATCAAAGGAACACTGAAGCTTTCTTT. Its protein product is CSVEDQRNTEAFF. Combining the CDR3 with reference TRBV29-1 and TRBJ1-1 gives the whole variable domain SAVISQKPSRDICQRGTSLTIQCQVDSQVTMMFWYRQQPGQSLTLIATANQGSEATYESGFVIDKFPISRPNLTFSTLTVSNMSPEDSSIYLCSVEDQRNTEAFFGQGTRLTVV.